These 10 T cell receptor beta chains came from one sample sequenced in a study of T cell responses to AZD1222 COVID-19 vaccine. Using immunoSEQ multiplex PCR, the repertoire was profiled, and TCRdb retains in-frame clones only, with some absent. The table records approximately 120,000 clones, about nine tenths of them present only once. Sequenced here: peripheral blood, sampled on day 0 of AZD1222 vaccination. Receptors were obtained from an adult in good health.

The chain carries TRBV5-1 and TRBJ2-7; D may match TRBD1 or TRBD2 (6 bases each). The CDR3 spans 16 residues. Trimming removed 0 bases from V and 2 bases from J, with 15 bases in between. Germline V gene sequence: CDR1 SGHRS, CDR2 YFSETQ. CDR3 loop: CASSLGEVAGAYEQYF. The CDR3 DNA reads TGCGCCAGCAGCTTGGGGGAGGTAGCAGGGGCCTACGAGCAGTACTTC.

The rearrangement uses TRBV3-1 (or the pseudogene TRBV3-2) and TRBJ1-4; D is uncertain. The V end was cut by 0 bases, the J end by 8 bases, with 7 bases between. This CDR3 region has 13 residues. Germline-derived CDR1 and CDR2 are LGHDT and YNNKEL (reference sequence). The CDR3 sequence is CASSQDRGEKLFF. In nucleotides, the CDR3 is TGTGCCAGCAGCCAAGATCGAGGAGAAAAACTGTTTTTT.

The chain joins TRBV5-1 to TRBJ1-4, with TRBD1 matching over 9 bases. Germline V gene lookup returns CDR1 SGHRS and CDR2 YFSETQ. With V trimmed by 4 bases and J by 8 bases, 6 bases remained unmatched. The CDR3 contains 14 residues. The CDR3 DNA reads TGCGCCAGCAGCCGGGGACAGGGTGGGGAAAAACTGTTTTTT. Translating gives CASSRGQGGEKLFF.

A single count supports this clone. The chain links TRBV7-2 to TRBJ1-5; D remains unclear. Germline assignment: CDR1 SGHTA and CDR2 FQGNSA. CDR3 size: 15 residues. The V gene lost 6 bases and the J gene lost 1 base, with 13 bases spanning the gap. The CDR3 spells CASRPSFGSNQPQHF. For the CDR3, the DNA is TGTGCCAGCAGGCCCTCGTTTGGAAGCAATCAGCCCCAGCATTTT.

This clone appeared once. The chain uses TRBV7-9 and TRBJ2-3, with 8 bases lining up with TRBD1. V trimming: 5 bases; J trimming: 4 bases; junction bases outside the gene matches: 11. Germline V CDR1 and CDR2: SEHNR, FQNEAQ (reference sequence). This CDR3 is built from 16 residues. The CDR3 DNA sequence: TGTGCCAGCAGCAGGATGACAGGGGTTAGGGCAGATACGCAGTATTTT. This gives the protein CASSRMTGVRADTQYF.

The CDR3 spells CASSSGQHEKLFF. In DNA form, the CDR3 reads TGTGCCAGCAGCTCTGGACAGCATGAAAAACTGTTTTTT. The rearrangement uses TRBV5-6 and TRBJ1-4, with D possibly TRBD1 on 6 matching bases. The CDR3 is made up of 13 amino acids. Trimming took 3 bases from V and 6 from J, leaving 9 bases between them. In germline, CDR1 is SGHDT, CDR2 YYEEEE.

This clone was seen a single time. This rearrangement joins TRBV4-1 to TRBJ2-5; D uncertain. CDR3 length: 13 amino acids. The V end lost 4 bases, the J end lost 5 bases, and 11 bases lay between the germline ends. The germline V gene has CDR1 MGHRA and CDR2 YSYEKL. CDR3 nucleotides: TGCGCCAGCAGCCTTGGCGGTTTGGAGACCCAGTACTTC. It codes for CASSLGGLETQYF.

This clone has more than one count but fewer than ten. The genes are TRBV5-4 and TRBJ2-5; possible D gene TRBD2, 6 bases. V lost 3 bases and J 2 bases, leaving 11 bases between the germline ends. Germline assignment: CDR1 SGHNT and CDR2 YYREEE (reference sequence). The CDR3 is 14 amino acids. CDR3 loop: CASSSRGSQETQYF. CDR3 sequence (DNA): TGTGCCAGCAGCTCACGGGGGTCTCAAGAGACCCAGTACTTC. Supplemented by reference TRBV5-4 and TRBJ2-5, the full variable domain reads ETGVTQSPTHLIKTRGQQVTLRCSSQSGHNTVSWYQQALGQGPQFIFQYYREEENGRGNFPPRFSGLQFPNYSSELNVNALELDDSALYLCASSSRGSQETQYFGPGTRLLVL.

This sequence joins TRBV5-8 and TRBJ1-2; 7 bases fit TRBD1. V lost 6 bases to trimming and J lost 4 bases; unmatched junction nucleotides: 6. The CDR3 covers 13 residues. Per germline, CDR1 SGHTS and CDR2 YDEGEE. The CDR3 protein is CASIPDRAYGYTF. The CDR3 DNA reads TGTGCCAGCATTCCCGACAGGGCCTATGGCTACACCTTC.

The chain employs TRBV11-2 and TRBJ1-1; D uncertain. Per germline, CDR1 SGHAT and CDR2 FQNNGV. The CDR3 is 12 amino acids. V lost 4 bases and J 4 bases, leaving 7 bases between the germline ends. The CDR3 coding sequence is TGTGCCAGCAGCTCTCAAGGCACTGAAGCTTTCTTT. Translated, it gives CASSSQGTEAFF.